The 9 T cell receptor beta chains presented below share a single source sample, sequenced in a study of cytomegalovirus exposure and HLA in healthy donors. The PCR had 60 Vbeta and 13 Jbeta primers. Repertoires were generated with immunoSEQ multiplex PCR, while TCRdb's copy carries only in-frame clones and drops some. In the table there are about 150,000 clones, 76% of which are singletons. Input material: PBMCs. The receptor source for this set is a female donor in good health and CMV-seropositive.

The chain carries TRBV4-1 and TRBJ2-7; the D gene is possibly TRBD2 (5 bases). CDR1 and CDR2 (germline): MGHRA, YSYEKL. V was clipped by 1 base and J by 5 bases, with 15 bases between them. This CDR3 contains 15 residues. Written as DNA, the CDR3 is TGCGCCAGCAGCCAAGTCGGGCTAGCAACCAACGAGCAGTACTTC. Protein product: CASSQVGLATNEQYF.

The V and J genes are TRBV15 and TRBJ1-5; 7 nucleotides line up with TRBD1. The CDR3 runs to 16 residues. CDR1 is LNHNV and CDR2 is YYDKDF in the germline V gene (reference sequence). The V segment lost 1 base and the J segment 5 bases; nucleotides outside the gene matches: 8. CDR3 region: CATSRGGDRGHQPQHF. CDR3 DNA sequence: TGTGCCACCAGCAGAGGAGGGGACAGAGGGCATCAGCCCCAGCATTTT.

The V call is TRBV29-1, the J call TRBJ2-1, with TRBD1 matching 8 bases. The J segment lost 6 bases and the V segment lost 5 bases, leaving 3 bases of the junction unmatched. Germline CDR1 SQVTM, CDR2 ANQGSEA. There are 12 residues in the CDR3. The CDR3 sequence is CSVPDRGNEQFF. The CDR3 DNA reads TGCAGCGTTCCTGACAGGGGCAATGAGCAGTTCTTC.

This chain connects TRBV2 to TRBJ1-2, with D unclear. The CDR3 runs to 12 residues. Trimming pared 11 bases from V and 3 bases from J, leaving 13 bases between. Germline V gives CDR1 SNHLY, CDR2 FYNNEI. The CDR3, as DNA: TGTGCCGAGGTTAGTGAGGACTATGGCTACACCTTC. Amino acids: CAEVSEDYGYTF.

A remark on this clone: Germline and junction disagree at one end, which may indicate a read error. This rearrangement joins TRBV6-4 to TRBJ2-3, with TRBD2 identical over 12 bases. The germline V gene encodes CDR1 MRHNA and CDR2 SNTAGT. The CDR3 totals 14 residues. CDR3 nucleotides: TGTGCCAGCAGTGCTAGCGGGGGGGCAGAGACGCAGTATTTT. Translated: CASSASGGAETQYF.

CDR3 region: CAIRKRTEDTEAFF. The CDR3 DNA is TGTGCCATCAGGAAACGGACAGAGGACACTGAAGCTTTCTTT. The chain recombines TRBV10-3 with TRBJ1-1; D is perhaps TRBD1 (6 bases). CDR1 is ENHRY and CDR2 is SYGVKD in the germline V gene. V was shortened by 6 bases and J by 3 bases, with 14 bases between the two germline ends. This CDR3 is built from 14 residues.

The chain joins TRBV5-5 to TRBJ1-3, with a possible D match to TRBD1 (5 bases). V dropped 1 base and J dropped 3 bases, with 8 bases sitting between them. Germline assignment: CDR1 SGHKS and CDR2 YYEKEE (reference sequence). The CDR3 covers 14 residues. CDR3 protein: CASSLWGVGNTIYF. For the CDR3, the DNA is TGTGCCAGCAGCTTGTGGGGGGTTGGAAACACCATATATTTT. Filled out from reference TRBV5-5 and TRBJ1-3, the complete variable domain reads DAGVTQSPTHLIKTRGQQVTLRCSPISGHKSVSWYQQVLGQGPQFIFQYYEKEERGRGNFPDRFSARQFPNYSSELNVNALLLGDSALYLCASSLWGVGNTIYFGEGSWLTVV.

CDR3 region: CATSRGGSIYEQYF. For the CDR3, the DNA is TGTGCCACCAGCAGGGGCGGGTCGATCTACGAGCAGTACTTC. The rearrangement joins TRBV15 to TRBJ2-7, with D tentatively TRBD2 (5 bases). This CDR3 is 14 amino acids long. Germline lookup yields CDR1 LNHNV and CDR2 YYDKDF (reference sequence). Trimming cost V 3 bases and J 3 bases, with 12 bases left between them.

The chain combines TRBV18 with TRBJ2-2, with unresolved D. The V end was cut by 1 base, the J end by 1 base, with 7 bases between. Germline V lookup: CDR1 KGHSH, CDR2 LQKENI. The length of the CDR3 is 15 residues. The CDR3 DNA follows: TGTGCCAGCTCACCACGGCTCCAGAACACCGGGGAGCTGTTTTTT. Translated: CASSPRLQNTGELFF.